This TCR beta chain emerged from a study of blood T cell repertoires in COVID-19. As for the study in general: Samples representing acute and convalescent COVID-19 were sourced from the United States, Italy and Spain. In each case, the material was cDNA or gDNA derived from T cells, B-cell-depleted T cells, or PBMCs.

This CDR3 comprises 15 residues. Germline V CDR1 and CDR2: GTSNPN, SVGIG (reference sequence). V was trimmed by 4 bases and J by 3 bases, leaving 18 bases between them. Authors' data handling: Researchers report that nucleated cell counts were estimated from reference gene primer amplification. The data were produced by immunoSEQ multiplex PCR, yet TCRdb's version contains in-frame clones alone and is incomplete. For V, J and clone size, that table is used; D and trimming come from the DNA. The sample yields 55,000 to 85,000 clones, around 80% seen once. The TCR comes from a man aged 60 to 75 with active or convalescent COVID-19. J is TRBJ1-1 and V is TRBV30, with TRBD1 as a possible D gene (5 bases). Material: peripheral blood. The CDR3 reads CAWTPEPGRDTEAFF. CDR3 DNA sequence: TGTGCCTGGACCCCCGAGCCGGGCAGGGACACTGAAGCTTTCTTT.